This TCR beta chain comes out of a study of T cell repertoires in cytomegalovirus infection. About the study: Both recently identified HLA-C-restricted and well-studied HLA-B-restricted CMV epitopes were used in the study. Indications came from public TCR beta signatures; they pointed to CMV infection and to a matching HLA type.

Study findings and constraints: Carriers of CMV plus the relevant HLA were identified by cumulative public TCR beta family frequency.

MiXCR, applied by TCRdb to the reads, yields one record per CDR3 protein. Of about a million distinct CDR3 sequences in the sample, 31% were seen once. This clonotype has only a few counts. The antigen is not known. This CDR3 comprises 12 residues. Looked up from germline, CDR1 is SQVTM and CDR2 is ANQGSEA. Trimming removed 4 bases at V and 2 bases at J, with 5 bases between. Sequenced material: cultured CD8+ T cells from PBMCs, taken from culture after CMV antigen stimulation. The sequence was collected from a human donor in good health (CMV status not recorded). Some clones in this sample may be carry-over from other donors' samples. V usage is TRBV29-1 and J usage is TRBJ2-2; D gene unclear. The CDR3 DNA follows: TGCAGCGTTGGGGGAAACACCGGGGAGCTGTTTTTT. Translation: CSVGGNTGELFF.